This paragraph reports one TCR beta chain. What it recognizes is unknown. The CDR3 runs 14 residues. With 3 bases removed from V and 5 bases from J, the gap between germline ends came to 11 bases. Germline CDR1 and CDR2: MDHEN and SYDVKM. This record belongs to a study of cytomegalovirus exposure and HLA in healthy donors. Study results and caveats: According to a later analysis, TCR clusters from the first cohort tended to co-occur in the 100 to 150 validation repertoires. Cytomegalovirus status was reportedly diagnosed by the classifier with high specificity and sensitivity. Overall, around 150 TCR beta chains were annotated as cytomegalovirus-associated. Usually a TCR sequence was rare, but some public TCRs were found in many donors.

Assay used: immunoSEQ multiplex PCR; TCRdb lists only in-frame clones, some missing. The sample includes approximately 88,000 clones, about four fifths of them seen just once. Input material: PBMCs. The source of this sequence is a woman aged 18-29 years in good health and CMV-seropositive. This chain links TRBV28 with TRBJ2-1; weak D call: TRBD1 (5 bases). In nucleotides, the CDR3 is TGTGCCAGCAGTTTGTTAACAGGCCACAATGAGCAGTTCTTC. Translation: CASSLLTGHNEQFF.